Sequencing of this T cell receptor beta chain was carried out in a study of cytomegalovirus exposure and HLA in healthy donors. This CDR3 has 12 amino acids. The ends were cut back, 8 bases at V and 4 bases at J, with 11 bases in the middle. In germline, CDR1 is LGHNA, CDR2 YNFKEQ. The PCR used 60 Vbeta and 13 Jbeta primers. The table came from immunoSEQ multiplex PCR; TCRdb's copy has only in-frame clones and leaves some out. This sample yields about 110,000 clones, of which about 73% are seen a single time; under 1.5% belongs to the top ten. As to this clone: Its antigen is currently unknown.

Overall study results and limits: Later analysis found that TCR beta chains associated with HLA were more clonally expanded than other, equally common chains. There were several of the most significant clusters that appeared linked to common viral pathogens in a later analysis. Productive status was seen about 90% or about 30% of the time for most TCR beta V segments in an earlier analysis. Most of the CMV-associated TCR beta chains (in a later analysis) appeared to be HLA-restricted.

This clonotype was obtained from a woman aged 25 to 39 in good health and CMV-seronegative. Sequenced material: PBMCs. The chain employs TRBV4-2 and TRBJ1-1, with no clear D. This CDR3 reads CASAPGGTEAFF. CDR3 bases: TGTGCCAGCGCCCCCGGCGGCACTGAAGCTTTCTTT.